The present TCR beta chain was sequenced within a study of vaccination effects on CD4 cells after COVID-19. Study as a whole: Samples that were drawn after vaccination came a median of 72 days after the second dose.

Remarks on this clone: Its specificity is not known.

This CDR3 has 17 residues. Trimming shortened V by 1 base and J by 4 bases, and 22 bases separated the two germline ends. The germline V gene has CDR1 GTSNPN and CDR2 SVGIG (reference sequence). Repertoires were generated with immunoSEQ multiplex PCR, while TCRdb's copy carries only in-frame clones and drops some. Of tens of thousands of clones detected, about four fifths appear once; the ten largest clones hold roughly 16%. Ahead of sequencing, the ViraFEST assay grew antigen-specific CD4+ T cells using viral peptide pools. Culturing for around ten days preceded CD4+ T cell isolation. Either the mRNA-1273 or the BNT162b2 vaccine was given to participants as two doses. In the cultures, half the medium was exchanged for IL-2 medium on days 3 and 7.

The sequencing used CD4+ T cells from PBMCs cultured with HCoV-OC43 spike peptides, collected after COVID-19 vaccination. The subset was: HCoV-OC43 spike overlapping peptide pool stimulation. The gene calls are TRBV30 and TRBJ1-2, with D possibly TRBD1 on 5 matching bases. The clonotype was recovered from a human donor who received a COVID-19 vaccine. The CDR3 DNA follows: TGTGCCTGGAGTGCGGAGGGGACCGTAGCCGTGGGCTATGGCTACACCTTC. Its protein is CAWSAEGTVAVGYGYTF.